The T cell receptor (beta chain) described here comes from a study of blood T cell repertoires in COVID-19. About the study: PBMCs, B-cell-depleted T cells, or T cells provided the cDNA or gDNA that made up the material.

Profiled with immunoSEQ multiplex PCR; TCRdb holds only in-frame clones, not every one. The sample has around 170,000 clones, around 86% seen once. This CDR3 contains 13 residues. CDR1 and CDR2 (germline): SGHVS, FQNEAQ. V lost 6 bases, J lost 3 bases, and 3 bases stayed unmatched. This clone was found a few times. The receptor comes from a woman in her thirties with active or convalescent COVID-19. V usage is TRBV7-8 and J usage is TRBJ2-5; TRBD2 matches 8 bases. Source material: peripheral blood. As DNA, the CDR3 is TGTGCCAGCAGTCGGGGGGGCGAAGAGACCCAGTACTTC. As protein: CASSRGGEETQYF. Based on the CDR3 plus reference TRBV7-8 and TRBJ2-5, the full variable domain is GAGVSQSPRYKVAKRGQDVALRCDPISGHVSLFWYQQALGQGPEFLTYFQNEAQLDKSGLPSDRFFAERPEGSVSTLKIQRTQQEDSAVYLCASSRGGEETQYFGPGTRLLVL.